A single sample gave rise to the 25 T cell receptor beta chains below, sequenced in a study of blood T cell repertoires in COVID-19. Profiled with immunoSEQ multiplex PCR; TCRdb holds only in-frame clones, not every one. Of some 180,000 clones listed, 88% are singletons. Sample: peripheral blood. These receptors all come from a middle-aged man with COVID-19, enrolled during active disease.

V gene TRBV7-8 combines with J gene TRBJ2-3; D is uncertain. Germline loops: CDR1 SGHVS, CDR2 FQNEAQ. This CDR3 has 11 amino acids. Trimming stripped 2 bases from V and 6 bases from J, with 3 bases between. DNA of the CDR3: TGTGCCAGCAGCTTAAGCGATACGCAGTATTTT. This gives the protein CASSLSDTQYF.

The chain recombines TRBV6-5 with TRBJ2-2; 11 bases map to TRBD1. The V gene's germline CDR1 is MNHEY and CDR2 SVGAGI. The CDR3 covers 14 residues. V lost 6 bases to trimming and J lost 7 bases; unmatched junction nucleotides: 4. The DNA of the CDR3 is TGTGCCAGCAGGAGGACAGGGGGCGGCGGGGAGCTGTTTTTT. Translating gives CASRRTGGGGELFF.

This chain uses TRBV2 with TRBJ1-1; 8 nucleotides agree with TRBD1. The V and J ends lost 8 bases and 1 base, in that order; junction bases with no gene match: 0. This CDR3 spans 12 amino acids. Per the germline V gene, CDR1 is SNHLY and CDR2 is FYNNEI. Written as DNA, the CDR3 is TGTGCCAGCGGACAGGGGAACACTGAAGCTTTCTTT. Translation gives CASGQGNTEAFF.

The chain is built from TRBV29-1 and TRBJ1-5, with 7 bases matching TRBD1. V trimming: 4 bases; J trimming: 1 base; junction bases outside the gene matches: 1. This CDR3 has 13 residues. Germline V gene sequence: CDR1 SQVTM, CDR2 ANQGSEA. In nucleotides, the CDR3 is TGCAGCGTTGCGGGACAGAGCAATCAGCCCCAGCATTTT. This gives the protein CSVAGQSNQPQHF.

This sequence joins TRBV18 and TRBJ2-1, with TRBD2 matching over 13 bases. CDR3 length equals 15 residues. Germline V gene sequence: CDR1 KGHSH, CDR2 LQKENI. V trimming: 2 bases; J trimming: 9 bases; junction bases outside the gene matches: 4. CDR3 bases: TGTGCCAGCTCACCATCTGGGACTAGCGGGGCTGAGCAGTTCTTC. It encodes CASSPSGTSGAEQFF. The whole variable domain, remainder taken from reference TRBV18 and TRBJ2-1, is NAGVMQNPRHLVRRRGQEARLRCSPMKGHSHVYWYRQLPEEGLKFMVYLQKENIIDESGMPKERFSAEFPKEGPSILRIQQVVRGDSAAYFCASSPSGTSGAEQFFGPGTRLTVL.

This clone was recorded only once. The chain uses TRBV28 and TRBJ2-3, with 9 bases lining up with TRBD2. The CDR3 is 16 amino acids. CDR1 MDHEN and CDR2 SYDVKM come from the germline V gene. The V segment lost 6 bases and the J segment 7 bases; nucleotides outside the gene matches: 14. CDR3 sequence: CASRPRPRGGLNTQYF. CDR3 nucleotides: TGTGCCAGCAGGCCCAGGCCGCGGGGGGGCCTAAATACGCAGTATTTT. Full variable domain (rest looked up from reference TRBV28 and TRBJ2-3): DVKVTQSSRYLVKRTGEKVFLECVQDMDHENMFWYRQDPGLGLRLIYFSYDVKMKEKGDIPEGYSVSREKKERFSLILESASTNQTSMYLCASRPRPRGGLNTQYFGPGTRLTVL.

The J gene is TRBJ2-7, the V gene TRBV5-6; 7 nucleotides agree with TRBD2. Germline lookup yields CDR1 SGHDT and CDR2 YYEEEE. The CDR3 has 14 residues. V shed 2 bases and J 1 base; nucleotides not matched to a gene: 3. The CDR3 DNA follows: TGTGCCAGCAGCTTCGGCGGGGGTTCCTACGAGCAGTACTTC. It is translated as CASSFGGGSYEQYF.

This clone was detected once. This sequence joins TRBV5-1 and TRBJ2-5; possibly TRBD1 for D (6 bases). Trimming left V 3 bases short and J 2 bases short, with 11 bases between. Germline loops: CDR1 SGHRS, CDR2 YFSETQ. The CDR3 covers 14 residues. In DNA form, the CDR3 reads TGCGCCAGCAGCTCCGGGACAAAGCAAGAGACCCAGTACTTC. Translated: CASSSGTKQETQYF. Using reference TRBV5-1 and TRBJ2-5 for the parts outside the CDR3, the full variable domain is KAGVTQTPRYLIKTRGQQVTLSCSPISGHRSVSWYQQTPGQGLQFLFEYFSETQRNKGNFPGRFSGRQFSNSRSEMNVSTLELGDSALYLCASSSGTKQETQYFGPGTRLLVL.

The chain is built from TRBV4-3 and TRBJ1-1; perhaps TRBD1 as D (6 bases). The CDR3 has 15 residues. V shed 1 base and J shed 1 base, with 10 bases lying between them. Germline CDR1 reads LGHNA; CDR2 reads YSLEER. The chain's CDR3 is CASSQVFRGNTEAFF. The CDR3 bases are TGCGCCAGCAGCCAAGTATTCAGGGGGAACACTGAAGCTTTCTTT.

The table lists this clone with a count of one. This chain joins TRBV29-1 and TRBJ2-1, with 10 bases fitting TRBD2. V lost 7 bases, J lost 7 bases, and 13 bases stayed unmatched. The CDR3 is made up of 15 amino acids. Per germline, CDR1 SQVTM and CDR2 ANQGSEA. CDR3 in DNA: TGCAGCGCGGAACGTCATAGCGGGGGGAGAAATGAGCAGTTCTTC. Its protein product is CSAERHSGGRNEQFF.

V and J are TRBV2 and TRBJ1-2; no definite D call. CDR1 is SNHLY and CDR2 is FYNNEI in the germline V gene. Trimming took 4 bases from V and 5 from J, leaving 14 bases between them. The CDR3 runs to 14 residues. The CDR3 DNA reads TGTGCCAGCAGTGTCGAGGGAGATTCGTATGGCTACACCTTC. It translates to CASSVEGDSYGYTF.

V and J are TRBV7-3 and TRBJ2-5; 10 bases fit TRBD2. Trimming cost V 5 bases and J 3 bases; bases outside gene matches: 12. Germline CDR1 SGHTA, CDR2 FQGTGA. The CDR3 has 17 residues. The CDR3 sequence is CASSPRAASGREETQYF. The CDR3 nucleotides read TGTGCCAGCAGCCCTCGCGCTGCCAGCGGGAGGGAAGAGACCCAGTACTTC.

The J gene is TRBJ2-7, the V gene TRBV4-2, with a tentative D call TRBD1 (6 bases). Germline values: CDR1 LGHNA, CDR2 YNFKEQ. Trimming removed 5 bases from V and 2 bases from J, with 10 bases in between. This CDR3 has 13 amino acids. The CDR3 loop reads CASSRDTTYEQYF. CDR3 nucleotides: TGTGCCAGCAGCAGGGACACAACCTACGAGCAGTACTTC.

The V and J genes are TRBV29-1 and TRBJ2-1, with TRBD2 matching 9 bases. V was clipped by 3 bases and J by 7 bases; unmatched bases: 4. Germline V gives CDR1 SQVTM, CDR2 ANQGSEA. The CDR3 contains 13 residues. The chain's CDR3 is CSVDSGRGNEQFF. Written as DNA, the CDR3 is TGCAGCGTTGATAGCGGGAGAGGGAATGAGCAGTTCTTC.

V gene TRBV5-4 combines with J gene TRBJ1-2; the match to TRBD1 covers 8 bases. The V gene's germline CDR1 is SGHNT and CDR2 YYREEE (reference sequence). This CDR3 spans 14 amino acids. V was clipped by 1 base and J by 8 bases; unmatched bases: 7. CDR3 coding DNA: TGTGCCAGCAGCTTGCAGGGGGCGCGAGGGGGCTACACCTTC. It yields the protein CASSLQGARGGYTF.

This sequence joins TRBV19 and TRBJ1-1; 8 bases map to TRBD1. CDR3 length: 15 amino acids. V was pared by 4 bases and J by 3 bases, with 7 bases of the junction left unmatched. Germline lookup yields CDR1 LNHDA and CDR2 SQIVND (reference sequence). CDR3 amino acids: CASSTLFRGHTEAFF. CDR3 in DNA: TGTGCCAGTAGTACCCTCTTCAGGGGGCACACTGAAGCTTTCTTT.

This clone was seen more than once but under ten times. The rearrangement uses TRBV28 and TRBJ1-2; D remains ambiguous. CDR3 length: 17 amino acids. Trimming took off 5 bases at V and 0 bases at J, with 19 bases between the two ends. Germline V gives CDR1 MDHEN, CDR2 SYDVKM. The CDR3: CASSPPLQAWTNYGYTF. CDR3 in DNA: TGTGCCAGCAGTCCACCCCTTCAGGCCTGGACTAACTATGGCTACACCTTC.

J is TRBJ2-7 and V is TRBV5-1, with 13 bases identical to TRBD2. The CDR3 is 17 residues long. CDR1 and CDR2 (germline): SGHRS, YFSETQ. Unmatched junction bases numbered 8, after V lost 4 bases and J lost 1 base. CDR3 loop: CASSVGGLAGRSYEQYF. CDR3 bases: TGCGCCAGCAGCGTAGGGGGACTAGCGGGAAGGTCCTACGAGCAGTACTTC.

This clone appeared a few times. V and J are TRBV9 and TRBJ2-1; 7 nucleotides align to TRBD2. The V segment lost 0 bases and the J segment 9 bases; nucleotides outside the gene matches: 9. This CDR3 has 15 residues. Per the germline V gene, CDR1 is SGDLS and CDR2 is YYNGEE. CDR3 sequence reads: CASSVAGGARGEQFF. The CDR3 bases are TGTGCCAGCAGCGTAGCGGGAGGAGCCCGCGGTGAGCAGTTCTTC.

The rearrangement uses TRBV7-2 and TRBJ2-1, with TRBD2 matching 9 bases. The CDR3 is made up of 16 amino acids. The V gene's germline CDR1 is SGHTA and CDR2 FQGNSA. Losses at the gene ends were 5 bases for V and 3 bases for J; bases not matched to a gene: 8. CDR3 sequence (DNA): TGTGCCAGCAGCCCGTTCGGAGCGGGGGGCTACAATGAGCAGTTCTTC. Translated: CASSPFGAGGYNEQFF.

On this clone: The germline gene is not matched at one end of the junction; a read error may be the cause. The genes are TRBV4-2 and TRBJ2-3; 11 bases match TRBD2. CDR1 is LGHNA, CDR2 YNFKEQ, per germline. This CDR3 contains 16 residues. CDR3 in amino acids: CVSSQELAGGTDTQYF. The CDR3 DNA reads TGTGTCAGCAGCCAAGAACTAGCGGGGGGCACAGATACGCAGTATTTT.

V gene TRBV11-2 combines with J gene TRBJ2-7; 7 bases line up with TRBD2. CDR3 length equals 16 residues. CDR1 SGHAT and CDR2 FQNNGV come from the germline V gene. J was trimmed by 2 bases and V by 0 bases; bases with no gene match: 7. CDR3 amino acids: CASSLDRLAAAYEQYF. CDR3 nucleotides: TGTGCCAGCAGCTTAGATAGACTAGCCGCCGCCTACGAGCAGTACTTC.

This sequence joins TRBV4-3 and TRBJ2-4; TRBD1 aligns across 7 bases. CDR1 and CDR2 from the germline V gene are LGHNA and YSLEER. V lost 0 bases and J lost 1; bases outside the gene matches: 0. The CDR3 is 15 residues long. The CDR3 is CASSQEQGAKNIQYF. DNA of the CDR3: TGCGCCAGCAGCCAAGAACAGGGGGCCAAAAACATTCAGTACTTC.

The chain has TRBV7-9 and TRBJ1-1; perhaps TRBD1 as D (6 bases). The V gene lost 5 bases and the J gene lost 0 bases, with 19 bases spanning the gap. This CDR3 is built from 17 residues. The germline V gene encodes CDR1 SEHNR and CDR2 FQNEAQ (reference sequence). This CDR3 is CASSIQGWGRMNTEAFF. The CDR3 DNA is TGTGCCAGCAGCATACAGGGATGGGGGCGTATGAACACTGAAGCTTTCTTT.

The V gene is TRBV6-5, the J gene TRBJ1-2; 7 bases fit TRBD1. The ends lost 5 bases at V and 5 bases at J; junction bases unmatched: 8. The CDR3 is 14 amino acids. Germline lookup yields CDR1 MNHEY and CDR2 SVGAGI. CDR3 sequence: CASSIGTDLYGYTF. As DNA, the CDR3 is TGTGCCAGCAGTATTGGGACAGACCTTTATGGCTACACCTTC.